Listed below are T cell receptor beta chains from one sample, sequenced in a study of T cells in Graves' hyperthyroidism and ophthalmopathy. TCRdb reprocessed the multiplex PCR reads via MiXCR and lists one record per CDR3 protein. Of 350,000 to 400,000 distinct CDR3 sequences in the sample, about 15% were seen once. The material sequenced was blood. The receptors originated from a woman aged 55-70 years with Graves' hyperthyroidism. The conserved cysteine and the conserved F or W are not part of the CDR3 here. Each record gives: clone size, J gene, V gene, CDR3 protein. Rows give clone size only sometimes, using once, few, many, or a class for an expanded clone.

many,TRBJ2-3,TRBV3-1,ASSLVGNPSTDTQY
many,TRBJ2-5,TRBV19,ASSVSGGPQETQY
many,TRBJ2-1,TRBV11-2,ASRKLAGGPHNEQF
many,TRBJ2-7,TRBV20-1,SAPPLDRAGEQY
.,TRBJ2-5,TRBV7-9,ASTEGKVVAEQETQY
many,TRBJ1-1,TRBV7-9,ASTTPGNPNTEAF
many,TRBJ1-1,TRBV7-8,ASKTRWGVNTEAF
.,TRBJ1-2,TRBV5-1,ASGEVYGYT
many,TRBJ1-6,TRBV11-3,ASSVDRDSPLH
many,TRBJ2-7,TRBV11-2,ASSYTSGIGGPSYEQY
.,TRBJ1-1,TRBV29-1,SVVFWKGRNTEAF
.,TRBJ2-7,TRBV9,ASSGASRHEQY
.,TRBJ2-3,TRBV5-4,ASSAPVGTDTQY
many,TRBJ1-2,TRBV28,ASSLIRDRWDPNYGYT
many,TRBJ2-3,TRBV5-4,ASSSTRRSDTQY
many,TRBJ1-5,TRBV28,ASSPGQLNQPQH
many,TRBJ2-7,TRBV20-1,SAIDSAEGEQY
many,TRBJ2-7,TRBV4-1,ASSITGNEQY
many,TRBJ2-1,TRBV7-9,ASSFGQGGNNEQF
many,TRBJ2-7,TRBV28,ASSLGGGGRYEQY
many,TRBJ1-5,TRBV12-3/TRBV12-4,ASSLGQGIINQPQH
many,TRBJ2-5,TRBV7-2,ASSPNLGSKTQY
many,TRBJ2-5,TRBV2,ASKVRASGQTQY
many,TRBJ1-5,TRBV12-3/TRBV12-4,ASSSKGQGAQPQH